The entry that follows covers one T cell receptor (beta chain) sequence. The clone's antigen remains unknown. No base qualities exist here, and no much larger clone lies one base off it. The cysteine opens and the phenylalanine closes a CDR3 of 13 amino acids. Kept here is only the CDR3 DNA, which spans 39 bases and is read in frame from base 1. The record originates from a study of cytomegalovirus exposure and HLA in healthy donors (dated by TCRdb to 2016 to 2017). About the investigation overall: An earlier analysis of some 550 of the donors reported 250 to 300 Gb of sequence data and about 100 million unique TCR beta sequences from about 180 million T cells. Across around 400 genotyped donors of the cohort, an average of about 240,000 unique TCR beta nucleotide sequences per donor were sequenced, and 15% to 20% of those sequences were non-productive. The aim of the study was to test whether cataloging public T cell receptors could identify signatures of past pathogen exposure. Donor age, sex, ethnicity and CMV serostatus were compiled alongside the repertoire data. In a later analysis, previously published TCR beta repertoires from 550 to 750 donors were re-analyzed and high-resolution HLA genotyping was added so that TCR occurrence patterns could be studied. Several DR-DQ haplotypes were handled as single units for association and clustering because linkage in the cohort was strong. Rather than drawing on any new phenotypic data, the later analysis identified candidate immune exposures from TCR beta sequences and the way those sequences occurred across donors. Both class I and class II loci were covered by HLA typing, at four-digit resolution. A later genetic analysis used genome-wide SNP genotypes for about three fifths of the roughly 700 donors, treating that subset as a discovery cohort. High-throughput TCR immunosequencing, statistical association of individual TCRs with disease status, and machine learning were combined to predict cytomegalovirus infection status. The number of typed donors differed by locus: about 620-640 for A, B, C, DRB1 and DQB1; some 500 for DQA1; over 600 for DPA1; and roughly 470 for DPB1. A separate validation cohort of over a hundred different subjects was used in addition to the approximately 700-subject first cohort. The study used immunosequencing to profile the T cell repertoires of approximately 640 subjects and linked those repertoires to cytomegalovirus serostatus. All discovery cohort repertoires had been generated on a single sequencing platform. An earlier analysis of 587 of the donors used high-throughput TCR beta sequencing to judge whether each TCR beta V gene segment behaved as functional or pseudogenic. Of the roughly 400 genotyped donors, 65% to 90% were placed in the genetic ancestry cluster associated with self-reported Caucasian donors. An early release that covered more than 550 HLA-typed donors contained around 300 gigabases of sequencing data and 80 million or so unique TCR sequences. The paper's findings and limits, for the study overall: For the cohort, immune exposure information was limited to CMV serostatus. Strong co-occurrence of HLA alleles, especially DR and DQ, made assigning TCR associations to individual alleles difficult. In vitro tests confirmed that a few of the cytomegalovirus-associated TCR beta chains recognize cytomegalovirus antigens. Some IMGT-functional V segments, including TRBV6-2 and TRBV6-3, could not be distinguished by the 87-base-pair reads and were therefore excluded. In a later analysis, HLA-associated TCR beta chains were found to be more clonally expanded and to have lower generation probabilities than equally common non-associated chains. In a later genetic analysis, a missense DCLRE1C variant was associated with V-gene and J-gene trimming of TCR beta chains, and the association was replicated in an independent cohort. Because counts were too low, about 18 rarely observed V segments, including chromosome 9 orphons, were left out of the earlier analysis of a few hundred of the donors. A cluster of highly shared sequence variants was judged likely to represent a technical artifact of the sequencing pipeline. In a later genetic analysis, fewer N-insertions in productive TCRs were reported among donors in an Asian-associated ancestry cluster than the roughly 700-donor mean. Linkage disequilibrium might explain the correlated functional status among segregating V segments, but an unknown experimental factor could not be excluded. In both the original and validation cohorts, the classifier was reported to diagnose cytomegalovirus status with high specificity and sensitivity. A further reported finding was that TCR beta sequences accurately predicted the HLA-A and HLA-B alleles for most subjects in the first cohort. Specific HLA alleles were associated with 15,000 to 20,000 TCR beta sequences at a false discovery rate of 0.05 in a later analysis. Most TCR sequences were seen in very few donors, while some public TCRs were found in many individuals. Broadly in line with IMGT annotations, most TCR beta V segments showed up in productive rearrangements about 87% or about 30% of the time in an earlier analysis of 450 to 600 of the donors. Because HLA typing was missing for some donors at each locus, association tests included only the typed subset. In this cohort, only TCR beta chains were sequenced, and detectable features were limited by the absence of alpha or paired-chain data. A later analysis found that most CMV-associated TCR beta chains appeared HLA-restricted, with HLA associations seemingly driven largely by CMV exposure. The presence/absence analyses assumed that sequencing depth was roughly uniform across donors, and that assumption may not be true. The study gave a list of 150 to 200 TCR beta chains associated with cytomegalovirus. In a later analysis, the rate of TCR association differed among HLA loci, with DRB1 alleles having the most associated TCRs and HLA-C alleles having the fewest. A later analysis reported that several top co-occurrence clusters appeared linked to parvovirus B19, influenza, CMV and Epstein-Barr virus. It was suggested by the authors that the approach could potentially be generalized to other disease states and immunological phenotypes.

The cohort comprised hundreds of healthy bone marrow donors. At the time of sampling, every cohort member was nominally healthy, though immune exposures that went unrecorded were likely present. The donor tested CMV seropositive, placing the donor among the 250 to 300 seropositive members of the cohort. Every donor gave a peripheral blood sample, and the peripheral blood mononuclear cells from that sample were used for TCR beta sequencing. The Qiagen DNeasy Blood Extraction Kit was used to extract genomic DNA from the blood cell samples. Library preparation used the immunoSEQ multiplex PCR assay. For the multiplex PCR, a mixture combining 60 forward primers for TCR Vbeta segments and 13 reverse primers for TCR Jbeta segments was used. A multiplex PCR assay on genomic DNA amplified the CDR3 region of rearranged TCR beta genes. On the Illumina HiSeq System, the amplified TCR beta libraries were sequenced as 87-base-pair reads. The source study handled its data this way. A later analysis tallied around 82 million unique TCR beta chains across the 666 repertoires, and some 10 million of those chains were shared by two or more donors. To remove PCR and sequencing errors, raw reads were error-corrected and collapsed into unique sequences using a nearest-neighbor algorithm that merged closely related sequences. V, D and J gene segments were assigned by aligning CDR3 sequences to IMGT reference sequences. For a sequence to be retained, at least a six-nucleotide match to both a V gene segment and a J gene segment was required. A rearrangement was called productive if the CDR3 had no stop codons and remained in frame with V and J, and every other rearrangement was called non-productive. CDR3 was defined according to IMGT convention as the region running from the second conserved V-encoded cysteine to the conserved J-encoded phenylalanine. Sequences without an unambiguous match to a single V gene segment were excluded from the earlier analysis of almost 600 of the donors. In an earlier analysis of a few hundred of the donors, V segments were called functional above 56.7% productive rearrangements and were called segregating when the between-donor standard deviation exceeded 5%. To diagnose cytomegalovirus status from the catalog of TCR beta chain sequences, a statistical classification framework was built. A later analysis assigned V and J genes by comparing TCR nucleotide sequences with IMGT/GENE-DB human TR gene sequences. A later analysis assigned CDR3 sequences and most-parsimonious VDJ recombination scenarios with the TCRdist pipeline. In a later analysis, every TCR beta chain was defined by the combination of its CDR3 amino acid sequence and its V-gene family, and reads without a unique V-gene family were dropped. A later analysis removed several hundred highly shared, low-generation-probability nucleotide sequences to deal with suspected cross-contamination and a sequencing artifact. In a later analysis, a clonal expansion index for each public chain was calculated from normalized within-repertoire ranks of inferred template counts. In a later analysis, generation probabilities were computed using a VDJ recombination model fitted to out-of-frame rearrangements, and the results were checked against IGoR. Hypergeometric tests were used in a later analysis to score TCR-TCR, TCR-HLA and TCR-CMV co-occurrence, with a repertoire-size bias correction applied to the TCR pairs. False discovery rates were estimated in a later analysis by permuting HLA or CMV assignments 20 times. In a later analysis, co-occurring TCRs were grouped with DBSCAN, and TCRdist sequence similarity was added when clustering was performed within HLA-allele-positive subsets. Co-occurrence clustering excluded repertoires with fewer than 30,000 or more than 120,000 public chains, plus five with anomalous nucleotide sharing. What TCRdb holds here is the immuneACCESS table cut down to in-frame rearrangements. Part of the clones is not present; checked against another copy, under half of the missing clones reflect an unresolved V gene, and the others are unexplained. That table furnishes V, J and clone size, whereas the DNA furnished D and trimming. This sample comprises 98,000 or so clones, nearly 80% of them detected only once. The ten largest clones represent roughly 6.2% of the sample.

The receptor's source is a man between 60 and 70 years old in good health and CMV-seropositive. The V and J genes are TRBV21-1 and TRBJ1-3. TRBV21-1 represents a pseudogene. Sequenced sample: PBMCs. The CDR3 region has the sequence CASRSHSGNTIYF. The DNA sequence reads TGTGCCAGCAGAAGCCACTCTGGAAACACCATATATTTT.